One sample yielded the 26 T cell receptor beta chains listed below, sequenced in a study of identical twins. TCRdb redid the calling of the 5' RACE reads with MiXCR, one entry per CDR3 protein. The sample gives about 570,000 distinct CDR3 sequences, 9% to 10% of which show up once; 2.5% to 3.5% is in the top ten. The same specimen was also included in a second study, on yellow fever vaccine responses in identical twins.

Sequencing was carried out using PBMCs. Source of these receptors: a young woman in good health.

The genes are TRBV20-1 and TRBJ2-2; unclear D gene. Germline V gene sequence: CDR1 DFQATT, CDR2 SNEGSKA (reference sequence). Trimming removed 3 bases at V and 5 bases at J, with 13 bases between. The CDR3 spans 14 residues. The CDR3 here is CSASFGVGTGELFF. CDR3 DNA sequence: TGCAGTGCTAGTTTCGGTGTTGGAACCGGGGAGCTGTTTTTT.

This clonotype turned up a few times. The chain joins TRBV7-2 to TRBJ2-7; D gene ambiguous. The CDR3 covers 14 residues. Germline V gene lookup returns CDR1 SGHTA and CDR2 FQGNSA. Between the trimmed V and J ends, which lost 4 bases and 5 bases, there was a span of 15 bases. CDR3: CASSSILMVDEQYF. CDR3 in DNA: TGTGCCAGCAGCTCGATTCTAATGGTGGACGAGCAGTACTTC.

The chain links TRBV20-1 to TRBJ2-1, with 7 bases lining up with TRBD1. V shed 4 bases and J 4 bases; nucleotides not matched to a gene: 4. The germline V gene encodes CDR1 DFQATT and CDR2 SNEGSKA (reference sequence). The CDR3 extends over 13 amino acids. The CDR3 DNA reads TGCAGTGCTATTGGGACAGATTACAATGAGCAGTTCTTC. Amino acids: CSAIGTDYNEQFF.

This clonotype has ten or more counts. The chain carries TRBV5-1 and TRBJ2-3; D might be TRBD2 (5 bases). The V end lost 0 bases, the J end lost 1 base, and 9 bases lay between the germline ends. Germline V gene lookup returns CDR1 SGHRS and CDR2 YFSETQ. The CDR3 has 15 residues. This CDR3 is CASSLAARGTDTQYF. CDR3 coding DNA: TGCGCCAGCAGCTTGGCCGCGAGGGGCACAGATACGCAGTATTTT.

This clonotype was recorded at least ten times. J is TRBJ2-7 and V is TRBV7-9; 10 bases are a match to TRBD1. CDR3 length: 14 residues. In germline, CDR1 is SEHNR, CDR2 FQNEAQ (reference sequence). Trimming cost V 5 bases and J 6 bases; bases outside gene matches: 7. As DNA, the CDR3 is TGTGCCAGCAGCATCCGGGACAGGGGTCCCGAGCAGTACTTC. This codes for CASSIRDRGPEQYF.

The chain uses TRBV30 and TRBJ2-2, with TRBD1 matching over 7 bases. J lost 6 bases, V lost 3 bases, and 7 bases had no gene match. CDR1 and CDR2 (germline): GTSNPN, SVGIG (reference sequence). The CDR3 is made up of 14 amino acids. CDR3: CAWRATGYAGELFF. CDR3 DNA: TGTGCCTGGAGGGCGACAGGGTACGCCGGGGAGCTGTTTTTT.

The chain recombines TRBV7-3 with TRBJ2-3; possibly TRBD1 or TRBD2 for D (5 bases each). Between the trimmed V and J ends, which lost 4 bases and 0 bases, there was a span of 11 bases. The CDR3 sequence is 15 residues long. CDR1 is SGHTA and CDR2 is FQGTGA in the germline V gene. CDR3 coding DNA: TGTGCCAGCAGCTCGAGGGGCGGGAGCACAGATACGCAGTATTTT. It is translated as CASSSRGGSTDTQYF.

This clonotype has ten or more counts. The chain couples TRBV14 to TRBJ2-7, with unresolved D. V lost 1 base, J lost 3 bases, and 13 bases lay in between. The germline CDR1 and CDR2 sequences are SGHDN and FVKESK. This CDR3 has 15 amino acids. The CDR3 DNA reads TGTGCCAGCAGCCAAGTTAGTCAGGTTAACTACGAGCAGTACTTC. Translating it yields CASSQVSQVNYEQYF.

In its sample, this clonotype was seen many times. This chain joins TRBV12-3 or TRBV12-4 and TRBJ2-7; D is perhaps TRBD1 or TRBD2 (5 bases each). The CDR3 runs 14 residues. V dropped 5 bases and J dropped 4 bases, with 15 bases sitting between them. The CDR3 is CASSPSGRPYEQYF. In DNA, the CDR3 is TGTGCCAGCAGTCCTTCGGGACGGCCATACGAGCAGTACTTC.

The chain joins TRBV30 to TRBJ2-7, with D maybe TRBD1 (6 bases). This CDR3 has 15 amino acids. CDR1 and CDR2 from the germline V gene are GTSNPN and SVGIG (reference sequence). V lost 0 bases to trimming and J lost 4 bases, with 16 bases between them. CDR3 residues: CAWSVSPGRGYEQYF. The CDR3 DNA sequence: TGTGCCTGGAGTGTATCTCCGGGCAGGGGTTACGAGCAGTACTTC.

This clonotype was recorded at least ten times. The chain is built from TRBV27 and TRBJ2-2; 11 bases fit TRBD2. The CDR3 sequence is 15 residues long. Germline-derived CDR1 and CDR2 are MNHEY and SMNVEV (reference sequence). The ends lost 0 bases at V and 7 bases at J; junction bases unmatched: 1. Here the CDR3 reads CASSLSGTSGGELFF. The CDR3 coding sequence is TGTGCCAGCAGTTTATCCGGGACTAGCGGCGGGGAGCTGTTTTTT.

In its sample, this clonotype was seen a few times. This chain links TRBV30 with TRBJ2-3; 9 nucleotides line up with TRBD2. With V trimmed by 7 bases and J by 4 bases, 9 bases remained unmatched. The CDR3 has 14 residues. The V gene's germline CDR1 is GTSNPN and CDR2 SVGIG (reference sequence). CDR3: CAYEAGGLADTQYF. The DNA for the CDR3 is TGTGCCTACGAAGCGGGGGGCCTAGCAGATACGCAGTATTTT.

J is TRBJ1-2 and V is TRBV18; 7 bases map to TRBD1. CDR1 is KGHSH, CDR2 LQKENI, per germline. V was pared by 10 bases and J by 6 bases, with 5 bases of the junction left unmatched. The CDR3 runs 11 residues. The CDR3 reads CATTGADGYTF. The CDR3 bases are TGTGCCACTACAGGGGCGGATGGCTACACCTTC.

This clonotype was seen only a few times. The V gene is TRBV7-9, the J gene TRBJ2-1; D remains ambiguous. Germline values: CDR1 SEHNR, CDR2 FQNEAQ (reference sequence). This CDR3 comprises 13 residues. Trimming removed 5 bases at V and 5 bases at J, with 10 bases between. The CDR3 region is CASSPVANNEQFF. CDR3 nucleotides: TGTGCCAGCAGCCCCGTGGCTAACAATGAGCAGTTCTTC.

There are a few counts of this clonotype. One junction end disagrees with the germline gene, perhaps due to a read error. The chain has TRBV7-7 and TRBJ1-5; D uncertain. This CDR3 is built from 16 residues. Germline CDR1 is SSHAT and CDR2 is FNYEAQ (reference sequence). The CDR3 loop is CASSYSAQPPHQPQHF. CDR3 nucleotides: TGTGCTAGCAGCTATTCGGCGCAACCCCCCCATCAGCCCCAGCATTTT.

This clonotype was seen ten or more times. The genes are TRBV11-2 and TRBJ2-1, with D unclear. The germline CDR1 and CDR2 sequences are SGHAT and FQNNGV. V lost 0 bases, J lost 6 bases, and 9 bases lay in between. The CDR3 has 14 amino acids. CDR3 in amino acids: CASSLDLLLNEQFF. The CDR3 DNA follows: TGTGCCAGCAGCTTAGACCTACTGCTCAATGAGCAGTTCTTC.

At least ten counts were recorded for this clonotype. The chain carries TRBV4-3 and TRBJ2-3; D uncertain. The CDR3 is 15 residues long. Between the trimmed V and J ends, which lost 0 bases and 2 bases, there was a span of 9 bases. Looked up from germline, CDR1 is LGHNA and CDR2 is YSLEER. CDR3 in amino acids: CASSQELGSTDTQYF. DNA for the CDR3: TGCGCCAGCAGCCAAGAGTTGGGATCCACAGATACGCAGTATTTT.

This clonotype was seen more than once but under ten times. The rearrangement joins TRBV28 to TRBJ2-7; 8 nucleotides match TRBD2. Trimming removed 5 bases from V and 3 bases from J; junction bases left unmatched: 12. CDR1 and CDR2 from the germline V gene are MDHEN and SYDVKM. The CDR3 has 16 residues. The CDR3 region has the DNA TGTGCCAGCAGTCCCCGGGGGGGAGGAAAGAACTACGAGCAGTACTTC. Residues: CASSPRGGGKNYEQYF.

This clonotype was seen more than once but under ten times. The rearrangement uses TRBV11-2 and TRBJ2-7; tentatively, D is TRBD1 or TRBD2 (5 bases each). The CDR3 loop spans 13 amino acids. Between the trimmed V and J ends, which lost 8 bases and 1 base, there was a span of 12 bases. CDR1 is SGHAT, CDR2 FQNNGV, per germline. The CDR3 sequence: CASAWDLSYEQYF. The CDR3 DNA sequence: TGTGCCAGCGCCTGGGACCTATCCTACGAGCAGTACTTC.

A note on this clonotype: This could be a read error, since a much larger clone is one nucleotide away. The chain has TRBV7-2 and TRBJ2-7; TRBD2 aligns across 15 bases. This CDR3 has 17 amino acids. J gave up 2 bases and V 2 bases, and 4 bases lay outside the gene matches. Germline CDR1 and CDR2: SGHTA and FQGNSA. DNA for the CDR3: TGTGCCAGCAGCTTACCGGGACTAGCGGGGGGTCCCTACGAGCAGTACTTC. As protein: CASSLPGLAGGPYEQYF.

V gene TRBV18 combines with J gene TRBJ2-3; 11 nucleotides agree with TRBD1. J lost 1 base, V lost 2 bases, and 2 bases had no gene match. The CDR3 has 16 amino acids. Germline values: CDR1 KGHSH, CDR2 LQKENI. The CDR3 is CASSPRTGGGTDTQYF. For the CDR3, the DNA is TGTGCCAGCTCACCAAGGACAGGGGGCGGCACAGATACGCAGTATTTT.

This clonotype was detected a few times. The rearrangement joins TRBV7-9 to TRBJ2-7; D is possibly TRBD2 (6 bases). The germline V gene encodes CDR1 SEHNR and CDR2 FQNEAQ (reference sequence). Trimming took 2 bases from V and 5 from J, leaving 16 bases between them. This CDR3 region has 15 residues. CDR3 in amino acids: CASSLRRASEHEQYF. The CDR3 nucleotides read TGTGCCAGCAGCTTAAGGAGGGCCAGTGAACACGAGCAGTACTTC.

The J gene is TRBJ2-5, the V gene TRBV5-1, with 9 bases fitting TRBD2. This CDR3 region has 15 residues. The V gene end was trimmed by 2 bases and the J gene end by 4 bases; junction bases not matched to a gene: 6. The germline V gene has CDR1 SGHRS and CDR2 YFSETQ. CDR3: CASSFSGGQRETQYF. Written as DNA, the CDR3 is TGCGCCAGCAGCTTCAGCGGGGGGCAGCGAGAGACCCAGTACTTC.

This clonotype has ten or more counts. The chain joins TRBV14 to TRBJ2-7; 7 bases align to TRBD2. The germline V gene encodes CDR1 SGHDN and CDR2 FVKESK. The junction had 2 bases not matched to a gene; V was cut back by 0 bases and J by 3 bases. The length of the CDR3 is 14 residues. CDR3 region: CASSQDGRNYEQYF. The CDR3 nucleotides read TGTGCCAGCAGCCAAGACGGGAGGAACTACGAGCAGTACTTC.

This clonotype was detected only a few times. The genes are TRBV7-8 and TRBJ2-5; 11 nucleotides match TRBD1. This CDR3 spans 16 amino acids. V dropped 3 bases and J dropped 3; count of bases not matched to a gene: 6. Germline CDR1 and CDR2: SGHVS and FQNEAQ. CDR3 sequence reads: CASSLFGQGAEETQYF. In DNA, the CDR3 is TGTGCCAGCAGCTTGTTCGGACAGGGGGCTGAAGAGACCCAGTACTTC.

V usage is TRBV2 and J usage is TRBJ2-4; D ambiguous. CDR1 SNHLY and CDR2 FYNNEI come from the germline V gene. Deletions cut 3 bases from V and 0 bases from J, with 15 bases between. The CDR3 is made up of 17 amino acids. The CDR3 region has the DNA TGTGCCAGCAGTGATGTATACGCTAATTTAGCCAAAAACATTCAGTACTTC. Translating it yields CASSDVYANLAKNIQYF.